The entry that follows covers one T cell receptor beta chain sequence. This clonotype was recorded at least ten times. Its antigen is still unknown. Base qualities were left out, and no much larger clone turns up one base away. The germline V gene (reference sequence) provides CDR1 SEHNR and CDR2 FQNEAQ. V lost 1 base and J lost 3 bases; the stretch between them is 13 bases long. The CDR3 runs 15 amino acids, cysteine and phenylalanine included. The retained sequence is limited to the CDR3, 45 bases, with the frame set at the first base. Amplification of TCR beta CDR3 regions was carried out from RNA transcripts. The TCR CDR3 was subjected to a first round of RT-PCR using the HTBI primer set and the Qiagen OneStep RT-PCR kit. Libraries were constructed in a second round of multiplex PCR, after which size selection and purification were performed. Paired-end sequencing of the libraries was performed with 100 bp reads on an Illumina HiSeq2000. From the authors' description of their analysis: SOAPnuke was used to process the raw data, with reads discarded if the reads contained adapters or uncalled bases, had a mean Phred below 15, or lacked an exact constant-primer or identifier match. High-quality paired reads were merged using COPE v1.2.5, and each unique nucleotide sequence was defined as a clonotype. Clonotypes were aligned to IMGT TRBV, TRBD and TRBJ reference segments using MiTCR v1.1. The analysis included only V-J combinations with a frequency above 0.0001, which together covered about 99% of the repertoires. A TCS score was defined as the ratio between F50 (clonal expansion) and ExV (chaos), using BLOSUM62-based TCRdist between CDR3 peptides within each V-J. Welch's t-statistics and random forest reduced fewer than 600 V-J features to 10 to 15, which were used in a naive Bayes classifier (R e1071). Thyroid-blood repertoire similarity was quantified with the Morisita-Horn index. Through fastp at Q25 and MiXCR, TCRdb rebuilt clones from the public reads, retaining in-frame beta chains. CDR3 protein duplicates are merged, each entry listing the most common genes and DNA. The V and J calls were not made by the authors but by TCRdb's processing. The sample yields about 540,000 distinct CDR3 sequences; about 43% were counted once. The ten largest clones take up more than 7% of the sample.

A patient counted as having stable Graves' hyperthyroidism if no progression to ophthalmopathy occurred over 18 months of follow-up. The hyperthyroidism patients were between 18 and 65 years old and newly diagnosed, with a disease duration of less than 2 months. The study excluded patients with uncontrolled infections, other autoimmune diseases, pregnancy or lactation. Diagnoses were based on clinical symptoms, serum thyroxine and TRAb, thyroid ultrasound and orbital computed tomography. Total RNA was extracted with Trizol reagent, and quality was checked on an Agilent 2100 Bioanalyzer. This specimen belongs to a study of T cells in Graves' hyperthyroidism and ophthalmopathy (dated by TCRdb to about 2019). General notes on the study: To identify distinguishing TCR V-J signatures, a discovery cohort of around 100 patients was used, comprising 40 to 45 with Graves' ophthalmopathy and some 60 with stable Graves' hyperthyroidism. The roughly 100 discovery patients were divided at random into training and test sets in a 7:3 ratio. In addition, the study compared T-cell repertoires in thyroid tissue and in blood from about 6 Graves' hyperthyroidism patients. An independent validation cohort of under 20 hyperthyroidism patients and 17 patients who later progressed to ophthalmopathy tested prospective prediction of ophthalmopathy. Once sampling was done, hyperthyroidism patients were given methimazole at a starting dose of 30 mg daily, whereas ophthalmopathy patients were given high-dose intravenous methylprednisolone. TCR Vbeta CDR3 sequencing of 120 to 150 peripheral blood samples (approximately 44 ophthalmopathy, some 75 hyperthyroidism and roughly 17 progressor patients) is reported in the paper. What the research found in general, with its limitations: Blood samples also contained most of the expanded thyroid clonotypes (frequency above 0.001), which suggests that blood repertoires may reflect thyroid immune responses. Sample size was not statistically predetermined, and investigators were not blinded to group allocation. During validation, the model predicted progression to ophthalmopathy a median of roughly six months ahead of onset, with approximately 71% sensitivity and about 75% specificity. Ophthalmopathy was separated from stable hyperthyroidism by a 13 V-J signature model, with around 88% sensitivity and roughly 81% specificity obtained in cross-validation and 80%/75% obtained in testing.

This receptor was taken from a woman between 18 and 30 years old with Graves' hyperthyroidism. The sequenced sample consisted of peripheral blood or thyroid tissue (not recorded which). The chain links TRBV7-9 with TRBJ2-7; the D segment could be TRBD1, given 6 matching bases. The DNA sequence is given as TGTGCCAGCAGCTTAGAGTTGGACAGTCACTACGAGCAGTACTTC. Translated, it reads CASSLELDSHYEQYF.